This T cell receptor (beta chain) is drawn from a study of cytomegalovirus exposure and HLA in healthy donors. Clones were read by immunoSEQ multiplex PCR, and TCRdb kept only the in-frame ones, dropping some. This sample has approximately 120,000 clones, with approximately 90% found just once. Germline values: CDR1 SEHNR, CDR2 FQNEAQ (reference sequence). V was clipped by 4 bases and J by 0 bases; unmatched bases: 4. The CDR3 is 17 residues long. The clonotype was recovered from a woman younger than 35 in good health and CMV-seronegative. The material sequenced was PBMCs. The J gene is TRBJ2-2, the V gene TRBV7-9; 11 bases are shared with TRBD2. The CDR3 DNA is TGTGCCAGCAGCTCGGGACTAGCGGAATCGAACACCGGGGAGCTGTTTTTT. This sequence encodes CASSSGLAESNTGELFF.